One sample yielded the 7 T cell receptor beta chains listed below, sequenced in a study of beta chain features in type 1 diabetes. Of the isolated RNA, all was reverse transcribed, and so the sequenced material was expressed TCRB transcripts. Sequenced by immunoSEQ multiplex PCR; TCRdb stores in-frame clones only, minus some. The sample records about 470,000 clones, roughly 31% being singletons. The material sequenced was naive CD4+ T cells from blood. The receptors were sampled from a young man in good health.

The chain joins TRBV2 to TRBJ2-3; D is uncertain. V lost 6 bases and J 7 bases, leaving 8 bases between the germline ends. Germline CDR1 reads SNHLY; CDR2 reads FYNNEI. The CDR3 loop spans 11 amino acids. The CDR3 nucleotides are TGTGCCAGCAGCTCTTTTAATACGCAGTATTTT. Residues: CASSSFNTQYF.

The genes are TRBV5-1 and TRBJ1-1; D perhaps matches TRBD1 (6 bases). V lost 4 bases and J 5 bases, leaving 15 bases between the germline ends. Germline assignment: CDR1 SGHRS and CDR2 YFSETQ. The CDR3 loop spans 14 amino acids. CDR3 amino acids: CASSPGGPRTEAFF. The CDR3 DNA is TGCGCCAGCAGCCCCGGGGGGCCGAGGACTGAAGCTTTCTTT.

The CDR3 is CASSPSSGGGQPQHF. The CDR3 nucleotides read TGCGCCAGCAGTCCCTCATCGGGGGGCGGGCAGCCCCAGCATTTT. The chain carries TRBV10-2 and TRBJ1-5, with D maybe TRBD1 (6 bases). Trimming left V 5 bases short and J 7 bases short, with 18 bases between. This CDR3 contains 15 residues. CDR1 and CDR2 from the germline V gene are WSHSY and SAAADI.

V is TRBV15 and J is TRBJ2-5, with D perhaps TRBD1 (6 bases). V was cut by 3 bases and J by 5 bases, with 13 bases left in between. The CDR3 length is 14 residues. Germline V CDR1 and CDR2: LNHNV, YYDKDF (reference sequence). The CDR3 protein is CATSRIGQYETQYF. CDR3 in DNA: TGTGCCACCAGCAGGATCGGACAGTACGAGACCCAGTACTTC.

The gene calls are TRBV6-5 and TRBJ2-3; possible D gene TRBD1, 5 bases. V was trimmed by 2 bases and J by 3 bases, leaving 9 bases between them. The CDR3 is made up of 14 amino acids. Germline V gene lookup returns CDR1 MNHEY and CDR2 SVGAGI. The CDR3 protein is CASSYAGFTDTQYF. The CDR3 DNA follows: TGTGCCAGCAGTTACGCAGGGTTTACAGATACGCAGTATTTT.

V gene TRBV7-9 combines with J gene TRBJ2-2, with 7 positions matching TRBD2. From germline, CDR1 is SEHNR and CDR2 FQNEAQ (reference sequence). V trimming: 3 bases; J trimming: 1 base; junction bases outside the gene matches: 11. The CDR3 contains 18 residues. CDR3 loop: CASSLTLGGILNTGELFF. CDR3 in DNA: TGTGCCAGCAGCTTGACCCTGGGGGGGATCCTGAACACCGGGGAGCTGTTTTTT. The whole variable domain, filled in from reference TRBV7-9 and TRBJ2-2, reads DTGVSQNPRHKITKRGQNVTFRCDPISEHNRLYWYRQTLGQGPEFLTYFQNEAQLEKSRLLSDRFSAERPKGSFSTLEIQRTEQGDSAMYLCASSLTLGGILNTGELFFGEGSRLTVL.

The rearrangement uses TRBV5-6 and TRBJ2-1; no reliable D call. In germline, CDR1 is SGHDT, CDR2 YYEEEE. The germline V and J ends were trimmed by 1 base and 1 base, with 6 bases remaining between them. The CDR3 loop spans 14 amino acids. CDR3 amino acids: CASSLYASYNEQFF. The CDR3 DNA is TGTGCCAGCAGCTTGTATGCTTCCTACAATGAGCAGTTCTTC.